This section outlines one TCR beta chain sequence together with its context. The antigen is unknown. CDR1 MGHRA and CDR2 YSYEKL come from the germline V gene. V lost 4 bases, J lost 5 bases, and 17 bases lay in between. The CDR3 runs to 15 residues. Likely unrecorded immune exposures existed in these nominally healthy donors. The sample comes from a study of cytomegalovirus exposure and HLA in healthy donors. Study results and limitations: In a later analysis, most CMV-associated TCR beta chains appeared HLA-restricted. In a later analysis, an Asian-associated ancestry cluster reportedly showed fewer N-insertions than the approximately 620-donor mean. An analysis done earlier found most TCR beta V segments productive about 87% or about 30% of the time.

The primer mix had 60 Vbeta and 13 Jbeta primers. Profiling relied on immunoSEQ multiplex PCR, and the TCRdb table lists in-frame clones only, not all of them. The sample comprises 90,000 to 130,000 clones, around 80% of which are singletons, and around 5% rests with the top ten. Sequences were obtained from PBMCs. This sequence joins TRBV4-1 and TRBJ2-5; D is perhaps TRBD2 (6 bases). The TCR was taken from a man aged 25-40 years in good health and CMV-seropositive. The CDR3, as DNA: TGCGCCAGCAGCCCCCCGGCAGGGAGGTCGGAGACCCAGTACTTC. It encodes CASSPPAGRSETQYF.